This is a list of T cell receptor beta chains from one sample in a study of T cell responses to AZD1222 COVID-19 vaccine. The repertoire was sequenced with immunoSEQ multiplex PCR; TCRdb's copy has only in-frame clones and lacks some. The table lists approximately 130,000 clones, 70% to 90% of them singletons. The sample in question was peripheral blood, obtained 28 days after the second AZD1222 dose. All receptors come from an adult who received the AZD1222 COVID-19 vaccine. CDR3s include the opening cysteine and the closing phenylalanine or tryptophan. A D gene is named only where the DNA matches it firmly.

TRBV2	TRBD1	13	TRBJ1-1	TGTGCCAGCAGTGTAAGACAGGGCACTGAAGCTTTCTTT	CASSVRQGTEAFF
TRBV15	TRBD1	17	TRBJ2-3	TGTGCCGCCGACGCGGCTCACAGGGGCAGGGGCACAGATACGCAGTATTTT	CAADAAHRGRGTDTQYF
TRBV6-6	TRBD1	16	TRBJ1-6	TGTGCCAGCAGTTACTCGACAGGGGAAGCTAATTCACCCCTCCACTTT	CASSYSTGEANSPLHF
TRBV27	-	15	TRBJ1-5	TGTGCCAGCAGTTTCTCTGGGGAAGAGGGTCAGCCCCAGCATTTT	CASSFSGEEGQPQHF
TRBV18	-	12	TRBJ1-4	TGTGCCAGCTCACCCTACGGAGAAAAACTGTTTTTT	CASSPYGEKLFF
TRBV29-1	-	12	TRBJ1-1	TGCAGCGTTGAAATACCCCTCGCTGAAGCTTTCTTT	CSVEIPLAEAFF
TRBV19	TRBD2	14	TRBJ2-1	TGTGCCACCGGGCGTAGCGGGAGCTTCGATGAGCAGTTCTTC	CATGRSGSFDEQFF
TRBV7-9	-	14	TRBJ1-3	TGTGCCATCCCGAGGCAAGACGGGGGAAACACCATATATTTT	CAIPRQDGGNTIYF
TRBV29-1	TRBD1	14	TRBJ1-3	TGCAGCGGCCAGGGACAGGGCGGTGGAAACACCATATATTTT	CSGQGQGGGNTIYF
TRBV7-3	-	15	TRBJ1-1	TGTGCCAGCAGCTTAAACTTTCCGGGATACACTGAAGCTTTCTTT	CASSLNFPGYTEAFF
TRBV5-4	-	16	TRBJ2-7	TGTGCCAGCACCATACAAAGGGGCGCGGGACTTGCCGAGCAGTACTTC	CASTIQRGAGLAEQYF
TRBV9	-	13	TRBJ1-1	TGTGCCAGCAGCGTACGCGGGGGGGCTGAAGCTTTCTTT	CASSVRGGAEAFF
TRBV12-3/TRBV12-4	TRBD2	13	TRBJ2-1	TGTGCCAGCACCCAATCTAGCGGTTTAGAGCAGTTCTTC	CASTQSSGLEQFF
TRBV4-1	-	15	TRBJ1-5	TGCGCCAGCAGCCAAGAAGCTGGGGGCGGGCAGCCCCAGCATTTT	CASSQEAGGGQPQHF